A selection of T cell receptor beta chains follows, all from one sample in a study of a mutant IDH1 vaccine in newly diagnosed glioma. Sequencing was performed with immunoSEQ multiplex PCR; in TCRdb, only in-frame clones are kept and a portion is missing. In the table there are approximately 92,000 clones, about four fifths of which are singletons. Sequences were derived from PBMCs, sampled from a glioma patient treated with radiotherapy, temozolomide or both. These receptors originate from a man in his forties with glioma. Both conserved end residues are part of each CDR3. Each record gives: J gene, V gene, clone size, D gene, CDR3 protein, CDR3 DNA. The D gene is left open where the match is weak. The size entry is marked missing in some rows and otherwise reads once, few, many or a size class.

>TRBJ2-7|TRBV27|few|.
CASSPAEGGYEQYF
TGTGCCAGCAGTCCGGCCGAGGGTGGCTACGAGCAGTACTTC
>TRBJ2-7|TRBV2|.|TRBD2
CASRWTSGGHEQYF
TGTGCCAGCAGATGGACTAGCGGGGGACACGAGCAGTACTTC
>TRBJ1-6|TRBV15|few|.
CATSRGLGGGKPLHF
TGTGCCACCAGCAGAGGCCTGGGGGGAGGGAAACCCCTCCACTTT
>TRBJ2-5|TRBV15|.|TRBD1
CATSPGQGNVETQYF
TGTGCCACCAGTCCGGGACAGGGGAATGTAGAGACCCAGTACTTC
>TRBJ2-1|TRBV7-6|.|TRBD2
CASSRGLARISSYNEQFF
TGTGCCAGCAGCCGCGGACTAGCGAGAATTAGCTCCTACAATGAGCAGTTCTTC
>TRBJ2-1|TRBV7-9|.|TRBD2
CASSLGYWREGSYNEQFF
TGTGCCAGCAGCTTAGGATACTGGCGGGAGGGATCCTACAATGAGCAGTTCTTC
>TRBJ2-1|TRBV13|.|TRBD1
CASSPRTGRYNEQFF
TGTGCCAGCAGCCCAAGGACAGGACGTTACAATGAGCAGTTCTTC
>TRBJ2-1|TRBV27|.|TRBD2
CASSLGTSGNEQFF
TGTGCCAGCAGTTTGGGGACTAGTGGCAATGAGCAGTTCTTC
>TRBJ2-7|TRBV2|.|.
CASKESGAIYEQYF
TGTGCCAGCAAGGAATCAGGGGCAATCTACGAGCAGTACTTC
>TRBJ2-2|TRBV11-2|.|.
CASSLLWANTGELFF
TGTGCCAGCAGCTTACTTTGGGCGAACACCGGGGAGCTGTTTTTT
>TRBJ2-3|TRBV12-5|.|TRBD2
CASAPSGGAKDTQYF
TGTGCTAGTGCCCCCAGCGGGGGGGCCAAAGATACGCAGTATTTT
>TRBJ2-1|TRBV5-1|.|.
CAPNPEGRWYNEQFF
TGCGCCCCTAACCCCGAGGGGCGGTGGTACAATGAGCAGTTCTTC
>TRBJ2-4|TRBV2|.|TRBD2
CASSVAGEKNIQYF
TGTGCCAGCAGTGTTGCGGGGGAGAAAAACATTCAGTACTTC
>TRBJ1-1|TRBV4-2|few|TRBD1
CASSPEGADTEAFF
TGTGCCAGCAGCCCTGAGGGGGCGGATACTGAAGCTTTCTTT
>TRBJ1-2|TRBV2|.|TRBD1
CASSEVRDRSNYGYTF
TGTGCCAGCAGTGAAGTCCGGGACAGGAGTAACTATGGCTACACCTTC
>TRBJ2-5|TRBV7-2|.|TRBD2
CASSSLIGAGGETQYF
TGTGCCAGCAGCTCCTTAATTGGGGCGGGAGGGGAGACCCAGTACTTC
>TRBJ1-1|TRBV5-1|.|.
CASSLAGKNTEAFF
TGCGCCAGCAGCTTGGCGGGAAAGAACACTGAAGCTTTCTTT
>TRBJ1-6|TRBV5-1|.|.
CASSLGVSSYNSPLHF
TGCGCCAGCAGCTTGGGGGTTAGCTCCTATAATTCACCCCTCCACTTT
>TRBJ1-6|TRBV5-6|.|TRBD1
CASSSGQGENSPLHF
TGTGCCAGCAGCAGCGGACAGGGGGAGAATTCACCCCTCCACTTT
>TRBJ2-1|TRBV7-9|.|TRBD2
CASSSRLAGGDNEQFF
TGTGCCAGCAGCTCGAGACTAGCGGGAGGCGACAATGAGCAGTTCTTC
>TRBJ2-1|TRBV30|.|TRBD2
CAWSKGTSNYNEQFF
TGTGCCTGGAGTAAGGGGACTAGCAATTACAATGAGCAGTTCTTC
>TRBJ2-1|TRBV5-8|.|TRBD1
CASSLGQGAYNEQFF
TGTGCCAGCAGCTTAGGACAGGGGGCTTACAATGAGCAGTTCTTC
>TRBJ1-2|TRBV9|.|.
CASSVIRDTMDYGYTF
TGTGCCAGCAGCGTAATCCGAGACACAATGGACTATGGCTACACCTTC
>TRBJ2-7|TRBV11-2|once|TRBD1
CASSSQGAAYEQYF
TGTGCCAGCAGTTCCCAGGGGGCCGCCTACGAGCAGTACTTC
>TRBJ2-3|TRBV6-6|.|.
CASSSRRRKVDTQYF
TGTGCCAGCAGTTCCCGGAGGAGGAAGGTTGATACGCAGTATTTT
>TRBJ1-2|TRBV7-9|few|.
CASSSDVDYGYTF
TGTGCCAGCAGCTCTGACGTGGACTATGGCTACACCTTC
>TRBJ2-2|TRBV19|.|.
CASSIFGILALHTGELFF
TGTGCCAGTAGTATTTTCGGTATTCTGGCGTTGCACACCGGGGAGCTGTTTTTT
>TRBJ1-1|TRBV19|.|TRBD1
CASSSGDRGGGTEAFF
TGTGCCAGTAGTTCCGGGGACAGGGGAGGCGGCACTGAAGCTTTCTTT
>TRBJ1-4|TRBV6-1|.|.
CALKVGGREKLFF
TGTGCCCTCAAAGTTGGGGGGCGCGAAAAACTGTTTTTT
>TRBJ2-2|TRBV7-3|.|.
CASSGEGTGELFF
TGTGCCAGCAGCGGAGAGGGAACCGGGGAGCTGTTTTTT
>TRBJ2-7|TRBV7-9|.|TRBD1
CASSLTGQGSYEQYF
TGTGCCAGCAGCCTGACCGGACAGGGATCCTACGAGCAGTACTTC
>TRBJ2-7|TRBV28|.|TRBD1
CASRPGTGPSYEQYF
TGTGCCAGCAGACCCGGGACAGGACCATCCTACGAGCAGTACTTC
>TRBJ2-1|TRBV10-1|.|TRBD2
CASTGLAGASGNEQFF
TGCGCCAGCACCGGACTAGCGGGAGCTTCGGGCAATGAGCAGTTCTTC
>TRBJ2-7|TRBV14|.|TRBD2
CASSRAGAGGYEQYF
TGTGCCAGCAGCCGGGCTGGGGCGGGAGGCTACGAGCAGTACTTC
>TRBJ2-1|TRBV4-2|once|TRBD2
CASSQEVAGGWGEQFF
TGTGCCAGCAGCCAAGAGGTAGCGGGAGGGTGGGGTGAGCAGTTCTTC
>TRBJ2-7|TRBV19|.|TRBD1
CASREPGQGAYEQYF
TGTGCCAGCCGAGAACCGGGACAGGGGGCCTACGAGCAGTACTTC
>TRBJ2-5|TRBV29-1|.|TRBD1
CSVEQTGGFGETQYF
TGCAGCGTTGAGCAGACAGGGGGCTTCGGGGAGACCCAGTACTTC
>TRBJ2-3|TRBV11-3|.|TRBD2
CASSLGLAGGPWEPDTQYF
TGTGCCAGCAGCTTAGGACTAGCGGGAGGGCCTTGGGAGCCAGATACGCAGTATTTT
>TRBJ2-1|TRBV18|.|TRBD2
CASSPIAGPYNEQFF
TGTGCCAGCTCACCCATAGCGGGGCCCTACAATGAGCAGTTCTTC
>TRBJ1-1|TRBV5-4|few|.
CASSLDVNTEAFF
TGTGCCAGCAGCTTGGATGTTAACACTGAAGCTTTCTTT
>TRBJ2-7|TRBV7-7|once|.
CASSLGDHYEQYF
TGTGCTAGCAGCTTGGGGGACCACTACGAGCAGTACTTC
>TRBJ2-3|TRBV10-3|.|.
CAISESLVGGTDTQYF
TGTGCCATCAGTGAGTCGTTGGTGGGGGGCACAGATACGCAGTATTTT
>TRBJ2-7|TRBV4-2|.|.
CASSLGSSDKHEQYF
TGTGCCAGCAGCCTGGGGAGCAGCGATAAACACGAGCAGTACTTC
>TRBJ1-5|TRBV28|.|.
CASSLPPVSNQPQHF
TGTGCCAGCAGTTTACCCCCGGTTAGCAATCAGCCCCAGCATTTT
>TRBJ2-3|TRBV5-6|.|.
CASSNDPADTQYF
TGTGCCAGCAGCAATGACCCGGCAGATACGCAGTATTTT